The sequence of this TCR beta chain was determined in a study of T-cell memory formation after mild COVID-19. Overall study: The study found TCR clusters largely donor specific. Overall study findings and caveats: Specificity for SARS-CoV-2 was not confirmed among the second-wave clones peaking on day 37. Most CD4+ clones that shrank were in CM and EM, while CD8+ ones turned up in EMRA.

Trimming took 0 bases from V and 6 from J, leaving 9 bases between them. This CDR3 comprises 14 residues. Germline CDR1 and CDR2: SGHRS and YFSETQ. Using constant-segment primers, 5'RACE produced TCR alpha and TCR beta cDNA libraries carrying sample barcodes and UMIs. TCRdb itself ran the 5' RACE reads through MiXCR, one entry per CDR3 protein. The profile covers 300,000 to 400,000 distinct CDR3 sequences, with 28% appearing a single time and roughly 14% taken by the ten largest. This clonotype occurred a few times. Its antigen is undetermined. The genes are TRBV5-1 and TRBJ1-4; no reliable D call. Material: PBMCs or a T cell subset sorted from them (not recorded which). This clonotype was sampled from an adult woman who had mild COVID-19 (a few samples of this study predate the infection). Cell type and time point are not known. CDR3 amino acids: CASSLDRSDEKLFF. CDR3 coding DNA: TGCGCCAGCAGCTTGGATCGGTCGGATGAAAAACTGTTTTTT.